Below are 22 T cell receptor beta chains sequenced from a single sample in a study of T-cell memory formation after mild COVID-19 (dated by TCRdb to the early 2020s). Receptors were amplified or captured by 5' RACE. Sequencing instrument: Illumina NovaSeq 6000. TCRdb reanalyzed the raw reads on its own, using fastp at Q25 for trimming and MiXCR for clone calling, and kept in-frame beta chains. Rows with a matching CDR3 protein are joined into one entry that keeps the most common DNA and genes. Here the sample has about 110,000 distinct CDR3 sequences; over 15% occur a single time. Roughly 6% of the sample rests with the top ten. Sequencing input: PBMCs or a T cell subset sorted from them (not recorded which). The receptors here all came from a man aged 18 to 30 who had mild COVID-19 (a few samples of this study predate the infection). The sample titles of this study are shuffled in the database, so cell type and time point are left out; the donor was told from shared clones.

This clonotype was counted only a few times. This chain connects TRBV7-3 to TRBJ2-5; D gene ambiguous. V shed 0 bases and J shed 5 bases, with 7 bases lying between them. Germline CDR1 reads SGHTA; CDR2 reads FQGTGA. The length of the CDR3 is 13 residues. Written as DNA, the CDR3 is TGTGCCAGCAGCTTAACCCGATATGAGACCCAGTACTTC. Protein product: CASSLTRYETQYF.

This chain's CDR3 is CASSTGTSSPLHF. In DNA, the CDR3 is TGTGCCAGCAGCACCGGGACAAGTTCACCCCTCCACTTT. The rearrangement joins TRBV6-2 or TRBV6-3 to TRBJ1-6; D possibly corresponds to TRBD1 (6 bases). CDR3 size: 13 residues. With 6 bases removed from V and 9 bases from J, the gap between germline ends came to 12 bases. The germline CDR1 and CDR2 sequences are MNHEY and SVGEGT.

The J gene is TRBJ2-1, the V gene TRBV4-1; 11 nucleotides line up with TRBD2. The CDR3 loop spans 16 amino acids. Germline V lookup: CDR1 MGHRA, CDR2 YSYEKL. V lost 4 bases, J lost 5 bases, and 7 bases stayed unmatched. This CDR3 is CASSPKGLAVDNEQFF. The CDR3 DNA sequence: TGCGCCAGCAGCCCTAAGGGACTAGCGGTGGACAATGAGCAGTTCTTC.

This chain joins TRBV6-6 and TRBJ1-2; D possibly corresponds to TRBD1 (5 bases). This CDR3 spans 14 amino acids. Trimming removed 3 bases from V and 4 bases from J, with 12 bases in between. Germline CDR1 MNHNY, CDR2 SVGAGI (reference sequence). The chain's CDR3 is CASSYGAGSYGYTF. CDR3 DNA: TGTGCCAGCAGTTATGGCGCAGGGAGCTATGGCTACACCTTC.

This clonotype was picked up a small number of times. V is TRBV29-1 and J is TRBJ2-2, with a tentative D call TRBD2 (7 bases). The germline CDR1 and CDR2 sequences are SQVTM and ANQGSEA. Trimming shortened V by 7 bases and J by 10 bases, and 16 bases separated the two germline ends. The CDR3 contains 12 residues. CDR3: CSGQGGGQELFF. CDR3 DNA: TGCAGCGGCCAAGGGGGGGGACAGGAGCTGTTTTTT.

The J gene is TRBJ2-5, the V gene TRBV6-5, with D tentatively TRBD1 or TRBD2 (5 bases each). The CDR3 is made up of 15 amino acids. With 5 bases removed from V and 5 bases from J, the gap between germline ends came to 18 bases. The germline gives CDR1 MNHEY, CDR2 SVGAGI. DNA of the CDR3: TGTGCCAGCAGTACGGGACGGAACAGAGGGGAGACCCAGTACTTC. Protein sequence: CASSTGRNRGETQYF.

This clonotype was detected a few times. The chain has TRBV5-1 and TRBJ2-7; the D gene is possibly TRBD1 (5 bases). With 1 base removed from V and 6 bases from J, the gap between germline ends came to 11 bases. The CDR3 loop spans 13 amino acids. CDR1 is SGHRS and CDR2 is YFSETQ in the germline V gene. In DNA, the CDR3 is TGCGCCAGCAGCTTGACAGGACCGATCGAGCAGTACTTC. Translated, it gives CASSLTGPIEQYF.

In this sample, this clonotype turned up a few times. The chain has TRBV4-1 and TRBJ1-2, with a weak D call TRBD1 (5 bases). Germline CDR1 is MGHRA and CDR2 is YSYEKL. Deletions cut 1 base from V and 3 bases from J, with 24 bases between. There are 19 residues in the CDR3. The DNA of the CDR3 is TGCGCCAGCAGCCAAGGACCCCGCCGTCGACGGCCGGGGGACTATGGCTACACCTTC. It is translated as CASSQGPRRRRPGDYGYTF.

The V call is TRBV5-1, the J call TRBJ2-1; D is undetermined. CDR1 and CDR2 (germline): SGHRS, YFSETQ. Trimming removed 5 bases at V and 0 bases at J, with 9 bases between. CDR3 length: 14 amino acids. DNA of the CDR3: TGCGCCAGCAGGGAGAGGAGCTCCTACAATGAGCAGTTCTTC. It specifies CASRERSSYNEQFF. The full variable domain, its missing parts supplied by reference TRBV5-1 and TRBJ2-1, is KAGVTQTPRYLIKTRGQQVTLSCSPISGHRSVSWYQQTPGQGLQFLFEYFSETQRNKGNFPGRFSGRQFSNSRSEMNVSTLELGDSALYLCASRERSSYNEQFFGPGTRLTVL.

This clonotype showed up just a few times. The CDR3 region has the DNA TGCGCCAGCAGCTCCGGGGCGGGGATCTATGGCTACACCTTC. This translates into CASSSGAGIYGYTF. The gene calls are TRBV5-1 and TRBJ1-2; TRBD1 is a possible D gene (5 bases). The CDR3 contains 14 residues. Germline V gives CDR1 SGHRS, CDR2 YFSETQ. Trimming took off 3 bases at V and 4 bases at J, with 13 bases between the two ends.

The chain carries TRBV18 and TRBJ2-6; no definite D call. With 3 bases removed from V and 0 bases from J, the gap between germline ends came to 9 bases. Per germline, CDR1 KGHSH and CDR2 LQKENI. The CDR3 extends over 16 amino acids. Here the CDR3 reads CASSPEGSSGANVLTF. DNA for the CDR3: TGTGCCAGCTCACCGGAAGGAAGCTCTGGGGCCAACGTCCTGACTTTC.

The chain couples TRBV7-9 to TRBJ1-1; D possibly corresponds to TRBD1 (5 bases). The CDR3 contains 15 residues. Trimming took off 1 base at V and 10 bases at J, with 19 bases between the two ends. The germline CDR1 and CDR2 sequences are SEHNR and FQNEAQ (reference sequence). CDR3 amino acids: CASSLGGREGSGAFF. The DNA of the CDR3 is TGTGCCAGCAGCTTAGGTGGCAGGGAAGGGAGCGGAGCTTTCTTT.

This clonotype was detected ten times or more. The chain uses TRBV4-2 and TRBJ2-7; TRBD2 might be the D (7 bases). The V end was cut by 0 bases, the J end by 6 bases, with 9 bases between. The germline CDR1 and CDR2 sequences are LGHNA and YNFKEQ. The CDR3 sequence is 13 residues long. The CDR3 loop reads CASSQDGGREQYF. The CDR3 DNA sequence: TGTGCCAGCAGCCAAGACGGGGGGCGCGAGCAGTACTTC.

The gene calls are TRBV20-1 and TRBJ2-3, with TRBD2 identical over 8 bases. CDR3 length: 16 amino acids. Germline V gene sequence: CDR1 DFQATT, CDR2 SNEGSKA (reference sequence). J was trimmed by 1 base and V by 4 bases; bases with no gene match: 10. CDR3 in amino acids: CSAKGSGGPRTDTQYF. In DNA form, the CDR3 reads TGCAGTGCTAAGGGGAGCGGGGGCCCCCGCACAGATACGCAGTATTTT.

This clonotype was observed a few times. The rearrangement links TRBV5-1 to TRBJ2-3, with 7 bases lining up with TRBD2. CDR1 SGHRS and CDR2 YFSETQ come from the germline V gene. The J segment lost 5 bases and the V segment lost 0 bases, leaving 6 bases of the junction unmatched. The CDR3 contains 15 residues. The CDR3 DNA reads TGCGCCAGCAGCTTGGTCGCAGGACTAGGAGATACGCAGTATTTT. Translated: CASSLVAGLGDTQYF.

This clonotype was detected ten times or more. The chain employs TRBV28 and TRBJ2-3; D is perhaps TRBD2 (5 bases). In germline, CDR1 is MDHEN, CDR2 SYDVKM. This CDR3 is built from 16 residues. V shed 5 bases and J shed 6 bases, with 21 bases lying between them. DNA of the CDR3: TGTGCCAGCAGTCAGAACACCGGCGTCTCGGGGGATACGCAGTATTTT. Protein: CASSQNTGVSGDTQYF.

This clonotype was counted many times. CDR3 in amino acids: CASSLLGQGITDTQYF. DNA for the CDR3: TGTGCCAGCAGCTTACTGGGACAGGGAATTACAGATACGCAGTATTTT. This chain connects TRBV7-3 to TRBJ2-3; 9 bases match TRBD1. The junction had 6 bases not matched to a gene; V was cut back by 2 bases and J by 3 bases. The CDR3 runs 16 residues. Germline V gene sequence: CDR1 SGHTA, CDR2 FQGTGA.

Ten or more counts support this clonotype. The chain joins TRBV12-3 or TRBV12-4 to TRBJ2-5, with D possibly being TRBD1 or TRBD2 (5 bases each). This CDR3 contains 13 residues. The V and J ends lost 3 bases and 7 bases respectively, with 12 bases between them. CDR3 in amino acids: CASSFTRGATQYF. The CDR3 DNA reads TGTGCCAGCAGTTTCACTAGGGGTGCGACCCAGTACTTC.

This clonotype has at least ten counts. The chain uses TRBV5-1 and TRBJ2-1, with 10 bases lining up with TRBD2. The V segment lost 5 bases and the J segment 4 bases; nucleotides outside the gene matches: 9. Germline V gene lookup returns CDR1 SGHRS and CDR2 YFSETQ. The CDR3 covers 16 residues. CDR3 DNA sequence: TGCGCCAGCAGTCCCGATACTAGCGGGGTGTACAATGAGCAGTTCTTC. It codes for CASSPDTSGVYNEQFF.

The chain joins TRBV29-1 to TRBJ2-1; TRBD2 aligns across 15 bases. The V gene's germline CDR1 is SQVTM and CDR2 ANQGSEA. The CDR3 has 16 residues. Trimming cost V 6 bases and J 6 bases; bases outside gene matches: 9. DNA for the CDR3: TGCAGCGTCCCAGGACTAGCGGGGGGGCCAGGCAATGAGCAGTTCTTC. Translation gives CSVPGLAGGPGNEQFF.

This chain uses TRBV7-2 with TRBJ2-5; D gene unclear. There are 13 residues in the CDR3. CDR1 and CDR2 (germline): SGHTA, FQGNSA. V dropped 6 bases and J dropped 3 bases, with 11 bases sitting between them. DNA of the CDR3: TGTGCCAGCAGACCGCCTTCAAAAGAGACCCAGTACTTC. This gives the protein CASRPPSKETQYF.

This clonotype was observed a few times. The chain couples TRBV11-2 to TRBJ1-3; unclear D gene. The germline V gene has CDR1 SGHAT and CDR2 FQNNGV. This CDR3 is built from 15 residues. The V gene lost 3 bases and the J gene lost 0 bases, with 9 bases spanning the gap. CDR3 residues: CASSFHRLSGNTIYF. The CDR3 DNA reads TGTGCCAGCAGCTTCCACAGACTCTCTGGAAACACCATATATTTT.